What follows is one T cell receptor (beta chain) and its context. Its antigen is still unknown. The CDR3 totals 14 residues. V dropped 5 bases and J dropped 6; count of bases not matched to a gene: 6. The germline V gene encodes CDR1 LNHDA and CDR2 SQIVND (reference sequence). The data originate from a study of T cell repertoires in cytomegalovirus infection. TCRdb reprocessed the reads with MiXCR, giving one entry per CDR3 protein. The profile covers about 890,000 distinct CDR3 sequences, with more than 25% appearing a single time and about 14% taken by the ten largest. The origin of this receptor is a human donor in good health (CMV status not recorded). Some clones in this sample may be carry-over from other donors' samples. The chain links TRBV19 to TRBJ2-1, with 8 bases matching TRBD2. The sequences come from cultured CD8+ T cells from PBMCs, collected from culture after CMV antigen stimulation. CDR3 residues: CASSPGGGINEQFF. CDR3 nucleotides: TGTGCCAGTAGTCCAGGCGGGGGGATCAATGAGCAGTTCTTC. The whole variable domain, remainder taken from reference TRBV19 and TRBJ2-1, is DGGITQSPKYLFRKEGQNVTLSCEQNLNHDAMYWYRQDPGQGLRLIYYSQIVNDFQKGDIAEGYSVSREKKESFPLTVTSAQKNPTAFYLCASSPGGGINEQFFGPGTRLTVL.